This TCR beta chain originates from a study of T cell repertoires in cytomegalovirus infection (dated by TCRdb to between 2018 and 2021). At the level of the whole study: The peptide stimulations were aimed at well-studied HLA-B-restricted epitopes as well as recently identified HLA-C-restricted CMV epitopes, whose presentation resists viral immunomodulation. Because public TCR beta signatures pointed to carriage of CMV infection together with the matching HLA type, the HLA type of each donor mattered for the analysis.

Sequenced on an Illumina HiSeq 1500. TCRdb cleaned the public reads at Q25 with fastp, built clones with MiXCR and kept in-frame beta chains. Here each entry gathers all rows of one CDR3 protein and keeps the most common genes and DNA. The sample table shows hundreds of thousands of distinct CDR3 sequences, and roughly 36% are seen once. 15% to 20% of the sample is held by the ten biggest clonotypes. Via the germline V gene, CDR1 is SGHVS and CDR2 FQNEAQ. At the junction V is shortened by 5 bases and J by 7 bases, with 20 bases in between. The CDR3 goes from the cysteine to the phenylalanine over 15 residues. Just CDR3 DNA is preserved here, 45 bases in frame from base 1. Interpreted using the paper, the treatment or condition label stands for: in vitro stimulation with specific CMV peptide epitopes to enrich CMV-specific T cells. A word on this clonotype: Its specific antigen is unknown. There are no base qualities to consult, and no much larger clone falls within one base.

What the study reported, not specific to this receptor: In the ex vivo response, HLA-C-restricted CMV-specific TCR beta clonotypes were dominant, and in two of eight donors the single most frequent clonotype came from this HLA-C-restricted group. Carriers of CMV infection plus the relevant HLA type were discriminated by the cumulative frequency of public TCR beta family members in the study cohort and in an independent roughly 350-donor cohort.

The input for sequencing was cultured PBMCs, taken from culture after CMV antigen stimulation. The chain uses TRBV7-8 and TRBJ1-2, with a tentative D gene TRBD1 over 6 matching bases. This receptor was obtained from a human donor in good health (CMV status not recorded). Some clones in this sample may be carry-over from other donors' samples. The DNA is TGTGCCAGCAGCCCCCGAGGGGGGCAGATAGGTGGCTACACCTTC. Translation gives CASSPRGGQIGGYTF. The variable domain in full, with residues beyond the CDR3 obtained from the reference TRBV7-8 and TRBJ1-2 genes, is GAGVSQSPRYKVAKRGQDVALRCDPISGHVSLFWYQQALGQGPEFLTYFQNEAQLDKSGLPSDRFFAERPEGSVSTLKIQRTQQEDSAVYLCASSPRGGQIGGYTFGSGTRLTVV.